Presented here are 10 T cell receptor beta chains from one specimen sequenced in a study of blood T cell repertoires in COVID-19. Only in-frame clones appear in the TCRdb table, and some are missing; sequencing was by immunoSEQ multiplex PCR. The sample shows tens of thousands of clones, approximately 86% of them seen only once. The sequenced sample consisted of peripheral blood. All receptors come from a man in his forties with acute or convalescent COVID-19.

This rearrangement joins TRBV24-1 to TRBJ2-1; 8 bases align to TRBD2. The CDR3 loop spans 16 amino acids. V shed 2 bases and J 9 bases; nucleotides not matched to a gene: 11. CDR1 and CDR2 (germline): KGHDR, SFDVKD. For the CDR3, the DNA is TGTGCCACCAGTGATTCCGCGGGGGGCCCGTCCGGTGAGCAGTTCTTC. This gives the protein CATSDSAGGPSGEQFF.

CDR3 amino acids: CASSTTGFGEQYV. CDR3 nucleotide sequence: TGTGCCAGCAGTACGACAGGGTTTGGCGAGCAGTACGTC. This chain uses TRBV5-6 with TRBJ2-7, with TRBD1 matching over 7 bases. Per germline, CDR1 SGHDT and CDR2 YYEEEE. J was trimmed by 6 bases and V by 5 bases; bases with no gene match: 8. The CDR3 is 13 residues long.

This clone was seen a single time. The chain joins TRBV11-2 to TRBJ2-2; the match to TRBD1 covers 8 bases. This CDR3 has 18 amino acids. Trimming cost V 6 bases and J 4 bases; bases outside gene matches: 16. Germline assignment: CDR1 SGHAT and CDR2 FQNNGV. For the CDR3, the DNA is TGTGCCAGCAGACCCACGAGGACAGGGCGAGTGAGCACCGGGGAGCTGTTTTTT. This translates into CASRPTRTGRVSTGELFF.

The CDR3 nucleotides read TGTGCCAGTAGTATGGGAGACAGGCTGTATGGCTACACCTTC. It is translated as CASSMGDRLYGYTF. The chain is built from TRBV19 and TRBJ1-2, with a tentative D call TRBD1 (6 bases). Germline CDR1 is LNHDA and CDR2 is SQIVND (reference sequence). Trimming removed 3 bases at V and 5 bases at J, with 13 bases between. This CDR3 has 14 residues.

The V and J genes are TRBV6-5 and TRBJ1-2, with D uncertain. The germline V and J ends were trimmed by 2 bases and 0 bases, with 13 bases remaining between them. The CDR3 sequence is 16 residues long. Germline assignment: CDR1 MNHEY and CDR2 SVGAGI. In DNA, the CDR3 is TGTGCCAGCAGTTACGCCGCGGGTGGAGCTAACTATGGCTACACCTTC. It encodes CASSYAAGGANYGYTF.

This chain joins TRBV5-1 and TRBJ1-5; D possibly corresponds to TRBD1 (6 bases). This CDR3 has 16 amino acids. The germline V gene has CDR1 SGHRS and CDR2 YFSETQ. V lost 3 bases and J lost 1, with 14 bases in between. CDR3 sequence reads: CASSWGGGNSNQPQHF. The DNA of the CDR3 is TGCGCCAGCAGCTGGGGAGGGGGGAACAGCAATCAGCCCCAGCATTTT.

The chain joins TRBV7-2 to TRBJ1-5; D is unclear. The CDR3 is 12 amino acids. The ends were cut back, 5 bases at V and 5 bases at J, with 7 bases in the middle. Per germline, CDR1 SGHTA and CDR2 FQGNSA. The CDR3 here is CASSPRDQPQHF. In DNA, the CDR3 is TGTGCCAGCAGCCCCCGGGATCAGCCCCAGCATTTT.

The CDR3 coding sequence is TGTGCCAGCAAGGAGGGTGGCTATGGCTACACCTTC. This translates into CASKEGGYGYTF. The genes are TRBV27 and TRBJ1-2; D call uncertain. The CDR3 has 12 residues. The germline gives CDR1 MNHEY, CDR2 SMNVEV (reference sequence). V lost 7 bases and J 4 bases, leaving 10 bases between the germline ends.

The chain recombines TRBV7-9 with TRBJ1-6, with D possibly matching TRBD1 (6 bases). V was cut by 3 bases and J by 10 bases, with 13 bases left in between. Germline V gene sequence: CDR1 SEHNR, CDR2 FQNEAQ (reference sequence). The length of the CDR3 is 14 residues. In DNA form, the CDR3 reads TGTGCCAGCAGCTTTGACAGGTTCGGATCACCCCTCCACTTT. Translated, it gives CASSFDRFGSPLHF.

The chain carries TRBV6-5 and TRBJ1-1; no definite D call. This CDR3 comprises 10 residues. Germline CDR1 MNHEY, CDR2 SVGAGI. The CDR3 sequence: CATRGSEAFF. The CDR3 DNA follows: TGTGCTACGCGGGGTAGTGAAGCTTTCTTT.